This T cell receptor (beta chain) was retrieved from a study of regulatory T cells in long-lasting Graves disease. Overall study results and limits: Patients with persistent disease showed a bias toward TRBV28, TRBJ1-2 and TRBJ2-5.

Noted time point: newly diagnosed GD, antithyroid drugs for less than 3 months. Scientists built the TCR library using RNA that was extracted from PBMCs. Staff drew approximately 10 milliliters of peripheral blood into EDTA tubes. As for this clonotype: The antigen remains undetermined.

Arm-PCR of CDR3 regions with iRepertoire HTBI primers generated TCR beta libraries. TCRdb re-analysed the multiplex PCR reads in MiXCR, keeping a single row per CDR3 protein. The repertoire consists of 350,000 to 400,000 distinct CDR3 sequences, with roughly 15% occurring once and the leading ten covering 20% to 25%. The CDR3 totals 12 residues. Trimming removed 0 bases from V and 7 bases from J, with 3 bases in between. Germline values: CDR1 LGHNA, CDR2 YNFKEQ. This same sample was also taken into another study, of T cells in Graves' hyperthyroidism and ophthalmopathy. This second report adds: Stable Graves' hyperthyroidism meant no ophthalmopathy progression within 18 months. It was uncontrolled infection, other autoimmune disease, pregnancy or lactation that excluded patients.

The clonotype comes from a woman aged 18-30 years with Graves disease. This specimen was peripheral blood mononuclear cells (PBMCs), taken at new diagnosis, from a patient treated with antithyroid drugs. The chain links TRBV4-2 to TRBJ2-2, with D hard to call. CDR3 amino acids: CASSQDNGELFF. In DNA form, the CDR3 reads TGTGCCAGCAGCCAAGATAACGGGGAGCTGTTTTTT.